The 5 T cell receptor beta chains listed next were all sequenced from one sample in a study of blood T cell repertoires in COVID-19. Sequenced by immunoSEQ multiplex PCR; TCRdb stores in-frame clones only, minus some. The table has approximately 75,000 clones, 75% to 90% seen once. The sample consisted of peripheral blood. These receptor sequences come from a man older than 75 with COVID-19, enrolled during active disease.

The chain joins TRBV2 to TRBJ1-5; 9 bases align to TRBD1. The CDR3 covers 16 residues. Germline CDR1 SNHLY, CDR2 FYNNEI. V gave up 4 bases and J gave up 5 bases; unmatched junction bases: 9. The CDR3 is CASSVVDRGFHQPQHF. The CDR3 DNA sequence: TGTGCCAGCAGTGTCGTGGACAGGGGTTTCCATCAGCCCCAGCATTTT.

The chain is built from TRBV13 and TRBJ1-4; TRBD1 aligns across 7 bases. The germline V gene encodes CDR1 PRHDT and CDR2 FYEKMQ (reference sequence). The CDR3 spans 13 residues. V dropped 4 bases and J dropped 5; count of bases not matched to a gene: 1. The CDR3 nucleotides read TGTGCCAGCAGCTACAGGGGAAATGAAAAACTGTTTTTT. Translated, it gives CASSYRGNEKLFF.

The chain recombines TRBV5-4 with TRBJ2-1, with 10 bases fitting TRBD2. CDR1 is SGHNT, CDR2 YYREEE, per germline (reference sequence). CDR3 size: 15 residues. After removal of 0 bases from V and 4 bases from J, the junction contained 1 base not matched to a gene. This chain's CDR3 is CASSLGAGGYNEQFF. As DNA, the CDR3 is TGTGCCAGCAGCTTGGGAGCGGGGGGGTACAATGAGCAGTTCTTC.

V is TRBV4-1 and J is TRBJ2-3, with 14 bases fitting TRBD2. This CDR3 is built from 19 residues. The trim removed 0 bases at V and 0 bases at J, leaving 5 bases unmatched. Germline assignment: CDR1 MGHRA and CDR2 YSYEKL. CDR3 in DNA: TGCGCCAGCAGCCAAGACCCCGGACTAGCGGGGGGTAGCACAGATACGCAGTATTTT. It yields the protein CASSQDPGLAGGSTDTQYF.

This sequence joins TRBV27 and TRBJ1-1, with 8 bases identical to TRBD1. Germline lookup yields CDR1 MNHEY and CDR2 SMNVEV (reference sequence). CDR3 length: 16 residues. The V segment lost 5 bases and the J segment 3 bases; nucleotides outside the gene matches: 11. The CDR3 spells CASSPPGQDPYTEAFF. For the CDR3, the DNA is TGTGCCAGCAGTCCCCCGGGACAGGACCCTTACACTGAAGCTTTCTTT.